The source of this T cell receptor (beta chain) is a study of blood T cell repertoires in COVID-19 (dated by TCRdb to the early 2020s). Context from the whole study: Samples from collaborators originated in the United States, Italy and Spain and spanned both the acute and convalescent phases of COVID-19. The material from the prospective study consisted of cDNA or gDNA derived from T cells, B-cell-depleted T cells, or PBMCs. Subjects who had been exposed to COVID-19, were actively infected with it, or had recovered from it provided the deeply sampled blood TCRbeta repertoires that made up the dataset. The repertoires were released in a freely available public database meant as a resource for research on the immune response to SARS-CoV-2. Samples came from the ongoing ImmuneRACE study (first 160 participants) plus 1,254 subjects from 6 global collaborators. Sample metadata almost always included a de-identified subject ID, COVID-19 status, age in years and sex. Where available, HLA class I and class II types were taken from metadata supplied by the sample provider and were not determined by assay-based typing. Results and caveats for the whole study, not just this receptor: The amount of clinical and demographic metadata varied by source and participant and was provided uncurated.

The junction shows trimming of 1 base on V and 0 bases on J, plus 12 bases between the germline ends. The CDR3 covers 17 residues, taking in both the cysteine and the phenylalanine. Only the CDR3 region is kept as DNA, spanning 51 bases read in frame from base 1. As encoded in the germline V gene, CDR1 is SGHTA while CDR2 is FQGNSA. The immunoSEQ Assay, a bias-controlled multiplex PCR, was used to amplify TCRbeta CDR3 regions from genomic DNA. Per the source publication's procedure: Within the assay, amplification of reference gene primers was used to estimate how many nucleated cells each sample contained. To quantify the absolute abundance of each unique TCRbeta CDR3 rearrangement, sequence reads were collapsed and filtered. For each sample, productive Simpson clonality was calculated as the square root of Simpson's diversity index over productive rearrangements. In TCRdb, the immuneACCESS table is reduced to in-frame sequences with V and J assigned. These tables do not hold every clone; where another copy was compared, an unresolved V gene accounts for under half, and the others remain unexplained. V, J and clone size derive from that table, while D and trimming were established from the DNA sequence. The sample table contains 60,000 to 85,000 clones; only one count was recorded for approximately 86% of them. The ten largest clones represent around 17% of the sample.

Collaborating institutions collected whole blood in K2EDTA tubes following their own protocols. Collaborator samples were shipped for TCRbeta analysis as frozen whole blood, isolated PBMCs, or DNA extracted from either sample type. On this clone: No cognate antigen has been identified for it. Base quality data are lacking; no much larger clone is found one base away.

The receptor chain draws on TRBV7-2 and TRBJ1-4, with an unclear D gene assignment. The TCR comes from a human donor in a cohort sampled during active COVID-19. Sample: peripheral blood. The CDR3 protein sequence reads: CASSLDGRGSTNEKLFF. The bases read TGTGCCAGCAGCTTAGATGGGCGGGGTTCAACTAATGAAAAACTGTTTTTT.